The 9 T cell receptor beta chains reported below all come from one sample, sequenced in a study of beta chain features in type 1 diabetes (dated by TCRdb to between 2017 and 2018). Libraries were built with the immunoSEQ multiplex PCR assay. All of the isolated RNA was reverse transcribed with the High Capacity cDNA Reverse Transcription Kit, so expressed TCRB transcripts were sequenced. The source is immuneACCESS, and TCRdb retained only in-frame sequences with V and J called. Part of the clones is not carried over; for the studies checked, unresolved V genes explain less than half of this, and the remainder is unexplained. This sample has 300,000 to 450,000 clones in its table, and about 20% of those were observed once. The ten top clones hold about 0.045% of the sample. The source material was naive CD4+ T cells from blood. The cell subset or site label of this sample denotes: true naive CD4+ T cells. These receptors all come from a woman under 30 in good health.

This clone was counted a few times. The chain recombines TRBV19 with TRBJ2-3; 10 bases match TRBD1. This CDR3 is 14 amino acids long. Unmatched junction bases numbered 4, after V lost 3 bases and J lost 7 bases. The germline gives CDR1 LNHDA, CDR2 SQIVND (reference sequence). CDR3 coding DNA: TGTGCCAGTAGTATGGGACAGGGGTGGAATACGCAGTATTTT. Protein sequence: CASSMGQGWNTQYF.

This clone was counted a few times. This rearrangement joins TRBV5-6 to TRBJ2-1; D gene unclear. Germline V gene data show CDR1 as SGHDT and CDR2 as YYEEEE. The CDR3 covers 11 residues. V was shortened by 4 bases and J by 8 bases, with 7 bases between the two germline ends. The DNA for the CDR3 is TGTGCCAGCAGCACGCGAGATGAGCAGTTCTTC. Its translation: CASSTRDEQFF. Full variable domain (remainder filled in from reference TRBV5-6 and TRBJ2-1): DAGVTQSPTHLIKTRGQQVTLRCSPKSGHDTVSWYQQALGQGPQFIFQYYEEEERQRGNFPDRFSGHQFPNYSSELNVNALLLGDSALYLCASSTRDEQFFGPGTRLTVL.

This clone was observed a few times. The CDR3, as DNA: TGTGCCAGCAGTGGTGCGGGACGGACCTACGAGCAGTACTTC. It encodes CASSGAGRTYEQYF. The rearrangement joins TRBV9 to TRBJ2-7; maybe TRBD2 (6 bases). V lost 5 bases to trimming and J lost 2 bases, with 14 bases between them. Per the germline V gene, CDR1 is SGDLS and CDR2 is YYNGEE. This CDR3 spans 14 amino acids. The variable domain in full, with the rest retrieved from reference TRBV9 and TRBJ2-7, is DSGVTQTPKHLITATGQRVTLRCSPRSGDLSVYWYQQSLDQGLQFLIQYYNGEERAKGNILERFSAQQFPDLHSELNLSSLELGDSALYFCASSGAGRTYEQYFGPGTRLTVT.

V is TRBV9 and J is TRBJ2-7; no reliable D call. The CDR3 has 12 residues. The V end was cut by 3 bases, the J end by 6 bases, with 10 bases between. CDR1 SGDLS and CDR2 YYNGEE come from the germline V gene. The CDR3 loop reads CASSAAGFEQYF. The CDR3 DNA reads TGTGCCAGCAGCGCCGCCGGGTTCGAGCAGTACTTC.

This clone has more than one count but fewer than ten. V usage is TRBV7-3 and J usage is TRBJ2-5, with 10 bases fitting TRBD1. Trimming took 5 bases from V and 5 from J; bases not matched to a gene: 5. CDR1 is SGHTA and CDR2 is FQGTGA in the germline V gene. This CDR3 has 14 residues. In nucleotides, the CDR3 is TGTGCCAGCAGCAGACAGGGGGCAGGGGAGACCCAGTACTTC. This translates into CASSRQGAGETQYF.

This clone was recorded a few times. The J gene is TRBJ1-6, the V gene TRBV6-1; maybe TRBD1 (5 bases). The CDR3 runs 15 residues. The germline V gene encodes CDR1 MNHNS and CDR2 SASEGT. With 8 bases removed from V and 7 bases from J, the gap between germline ends came to 18 bases. The CDR3 region is CASVGSGRANSPLHF. The CDR3 coding sequence is TGTGCCAGCGTGGGTTCAGGCAGGGCGAATTCACCCCTCCACTTT.

In its sample, this clone was seen a few times. The chain has TRBV4-1 and TRBJ2-1; 13 nucleotides agree with TRBD2. With V trimmed by 6 bases and J by 8 bases, 7 bases remained unmatched. The CDR3 is 15 residues long. Germline V gene data show CDR1 as MGHRA and CDR2 as YSYEKL. CDR3 sequence reads: CASSRLAGGSDEQFF. The CDR3 nucleotides are TGCGCCAGCAGTCGACTAGCGGGAGGATCCGATGAGCAGTTCTTC.

This chain connects TRBV7-9 to TRBJ2-1; D is unresolved. This CDR3 has 14 residues. Trimming took off 8 bases at V and 3 bases at J, with 14 bases between the two ends. The germline V gene has CDR1 SEHNR and CDR2 FQNEAQ (reference sequence). The CDR3 bases are TGTGCCAGCGCCAGGCCTAATGACTACAATGAGCAGTTCTTC. Translating gives CASARPNDYNEQFF.

This clone showed up just a few times. The rearrangement uses TRBV30 and TRBJ2-2; TRBD1 matches 9 bases. This CDR3 is 17 amino acids long. The junction had 10 bases not matched to a gene; V was cut back by 1 base and J by 4 bases. Germline V gene lookup returns CDR1 GTSNPN and CDR2 SVGIG (reference sequence). The CDR3 DNA reads as TGTGCCTGGAGTGGCGGTCGGGACAGGGTGGCCACCGGGGAGCTGTTTTTT. This gives the protein CAWSGGRDRVATGELFF.